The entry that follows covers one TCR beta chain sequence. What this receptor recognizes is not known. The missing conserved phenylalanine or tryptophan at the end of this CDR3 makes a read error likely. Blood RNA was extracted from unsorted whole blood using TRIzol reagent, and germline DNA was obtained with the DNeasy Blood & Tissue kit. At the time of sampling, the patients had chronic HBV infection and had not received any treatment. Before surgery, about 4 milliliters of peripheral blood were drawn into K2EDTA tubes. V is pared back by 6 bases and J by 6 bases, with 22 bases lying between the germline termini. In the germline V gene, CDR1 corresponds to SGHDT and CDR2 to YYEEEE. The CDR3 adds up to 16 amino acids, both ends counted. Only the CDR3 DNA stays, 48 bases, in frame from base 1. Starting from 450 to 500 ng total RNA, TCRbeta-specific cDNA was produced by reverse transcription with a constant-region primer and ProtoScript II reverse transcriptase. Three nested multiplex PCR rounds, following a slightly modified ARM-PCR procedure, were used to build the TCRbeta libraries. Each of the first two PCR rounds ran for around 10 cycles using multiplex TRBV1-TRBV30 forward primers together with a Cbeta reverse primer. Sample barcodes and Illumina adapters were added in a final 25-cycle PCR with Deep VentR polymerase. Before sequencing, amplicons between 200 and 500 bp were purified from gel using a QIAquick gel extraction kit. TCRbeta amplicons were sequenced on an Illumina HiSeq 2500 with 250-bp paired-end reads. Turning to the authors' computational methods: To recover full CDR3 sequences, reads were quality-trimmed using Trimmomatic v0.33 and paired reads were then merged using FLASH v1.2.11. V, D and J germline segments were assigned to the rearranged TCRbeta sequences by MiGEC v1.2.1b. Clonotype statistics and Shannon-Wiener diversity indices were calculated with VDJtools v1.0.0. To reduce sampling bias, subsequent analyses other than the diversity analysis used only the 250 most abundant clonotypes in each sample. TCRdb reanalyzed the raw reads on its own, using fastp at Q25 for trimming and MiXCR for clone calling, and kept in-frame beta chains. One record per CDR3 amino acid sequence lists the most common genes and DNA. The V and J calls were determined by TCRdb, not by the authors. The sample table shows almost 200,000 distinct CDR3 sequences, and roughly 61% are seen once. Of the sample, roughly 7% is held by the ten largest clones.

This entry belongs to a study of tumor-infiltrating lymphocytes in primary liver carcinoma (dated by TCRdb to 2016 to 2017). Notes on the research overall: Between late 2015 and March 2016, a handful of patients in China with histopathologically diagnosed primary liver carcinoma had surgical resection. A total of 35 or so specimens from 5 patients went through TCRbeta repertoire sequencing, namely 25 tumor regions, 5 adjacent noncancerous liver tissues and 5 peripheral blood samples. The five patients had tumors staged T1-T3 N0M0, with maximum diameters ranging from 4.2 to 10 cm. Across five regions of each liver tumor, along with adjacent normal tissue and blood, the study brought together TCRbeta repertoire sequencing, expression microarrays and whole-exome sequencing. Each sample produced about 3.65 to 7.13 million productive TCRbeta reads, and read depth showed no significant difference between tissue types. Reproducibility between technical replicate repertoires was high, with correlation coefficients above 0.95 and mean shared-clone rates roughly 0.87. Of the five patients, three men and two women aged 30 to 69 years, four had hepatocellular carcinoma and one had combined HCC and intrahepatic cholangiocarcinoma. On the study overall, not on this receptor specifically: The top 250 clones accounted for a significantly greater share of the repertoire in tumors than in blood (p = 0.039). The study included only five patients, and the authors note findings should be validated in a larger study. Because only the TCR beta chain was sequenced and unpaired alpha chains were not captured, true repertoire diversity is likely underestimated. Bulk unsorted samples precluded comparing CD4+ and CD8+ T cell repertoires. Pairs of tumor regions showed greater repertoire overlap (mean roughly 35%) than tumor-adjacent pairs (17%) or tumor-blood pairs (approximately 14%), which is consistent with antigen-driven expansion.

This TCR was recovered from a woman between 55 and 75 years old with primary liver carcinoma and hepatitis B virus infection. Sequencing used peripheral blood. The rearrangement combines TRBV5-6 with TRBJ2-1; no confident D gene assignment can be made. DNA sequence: TGTGCCAGCAACCCAGAGGTGGGTAGCTTGGGCAATGAGCAGTTCCTC. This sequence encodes CASNPEVGSLGNEQFL.